Listed below are T cell receptor beta chains from one sample, sequenced in a study of T cells after posttransplantation cyclophosphamide. Repertoires were generated with immunoSEQ multiplex PCR, while TCRdb's copy carries only in-frame clones and drops some. The sample shows about 24,000 clones, no singletons; the ten largest hold 5.5% to 8%. The sequenced material came from PBMCs. Receptors originate from a woman aged 60-75 years in good health, CMV-negative, and a related stem cell transplant donor. Both conserved end residues are part of each CDR3. The order of the fields is clone size, V gene, J gene, D gene, CDR3 protein, CDR3 DNA. A D gene is named only where the DNA matches it firmly. Clone size is stated in some rows and not others, as once, few, many or a class when expanded.

size: many; V: TRBV6-1; J: TRBJ1-5; D: .; CDR3: CASNPTGSNQPQHF; DNA: TGTGCCAGCAATCCAACAGGGAGCAATCAGCCCCAGCATTTT
size: many; V: TRBV7-2; J: TRBJ2-5; D: TRBD2; CDR3: CASSLREAPQETQYF; DNA: TGTGCCAGCAGCTTACGGGAGGCCCCCCAAGAGACCCAGTACTTC
size: many; V: TRBV7-6; J: TRBJ2-1; D: .; CDR3: CASSRLLEGPNNEQFF; DNA: TGTGCCAGCAGCCGCTTACTAGAGGGCCCGAACAATGAGCAGTTCTTC
size: many; V: TRBV4-1; J: TRBJ2-1; D: TRBD2; CDR3: CASSHQTSAQANEQFF; DNA: TGCGCCAGCAGCCACCAGACTAGCGCCCAAGCCAATGAGCAGTTCTTC
size: many; V: TRBV2; J: TRBJ2-1; D: .; CDR3: CASSDRDSTYNEQFF; DNA: TGTGCCAGCAGTGACAGGGACTCTACCTACAATGAGCAGTTCTTC
size: few; V: TRBV6-5; J: TRBJ2-5; D: TRBD2; CDR3: CASSYSPSGPQETQYF; DNA: TGTGCCAGCAGTTACTCGCCTAGCGGACCCCAAGAGACCCAGTACTTC
size: many; V: TRBV27; J: TRBJ1-3; D: TRBD1; CDR3: CASSLIGQGFGNTIYF; DNA: TGTGCCAGCAGTTTGATCGGACAGGGTTTTGGAAACACCATATATTTT
size: many; V: TRBV6-5; J: TRBJ2-7; D: TRBD2; CDR3: CASSQTSGRIYEQYF; DNA: TGTGCCAGCAGCCAGACTAGCGGGAGGATCTACGAGCAGTACTTC
size: many; V: TRBV7-2; J: TRBJ1-4; D: TRBD1; CDR3: CASSISAGGNEKLFF; DNA: TGTGCCAGCAGCATTTCCGCAGGGGGAAATGAAAAACTGTTTTTT
size: many; V: TRBV4-2; J: TRBJ2-7; D: .; CDR3: CASSQEEAASYEQYF; DNA: TGTGCCAGCAGCCAAGAAGAAGCCGCCTCCTACGAGCAGTACTTC
size: .; V: TRBV9; J: TRBJ1-6; D: .; CDR3: CASAARTENSPLHF; DNA: TGTGCCAGCGCCGCTAGGACAGAGAATTCACCCCTCCACTTT
size: many; V: TRBV10-3; J: TRBJ1-1; D: .; CDR3: CAISEGPFSGVNTEAFF; DNA: TGTGCCATCAGTGAGGGGCCTTTTTCAGGGGTGAACACTGAAGCTTTCTTT
size: many; V: TRBV28; J: TRBJ1-1; D: .; CDR3: CASSKQGLGTEAFF; DNA: TGTGCCAGCAGTAAACAGGGATTGGGCACTGAAGCTTTCTTT
size: few; V: TRBV28; J: TRBJ1-4; D: .; CDR3: CASSLGGPNEKLFF; DNA: TGTGCCAGCAGTTTAGGCGGCCCCAATGAAAAACTGTTTTTT
size: many; V: TRBV7-8; J: TRBJ1-1; D: .; CDR3: CASSLRGNPNTEAFF; DNA: TGTGCCAGCAGCTTAAGGGGGAACCCGAACACTGAAGCTTTCTTT
size: many; V: TRBV5-1; J: TRBJ1-5; D: .; CDR3: CASSPGPGEQPQHF; DNA: TGCGCCAGCTCCCCGGGCCCGGGGGAGCAGCCCCAGCATTTT
size: many; V: TRBV20-1; J: TRBJ1-3; D: .; CDR3: CSAPAGNTIYF; DNA: TGCAGTGCTCCAGCTGGAAACACCATATATTTT
size: many; V: TRBV7-3; J: TRBJ1-5; D: .; CDR3: CASSPLRTEKLPLDWPQHF; DNA: TGTGCCAGCAGCCCACTAAGGACAGAGAAGTTGCCTTTGGACTGGCCCCAGCATTTT
size: many; V: TRBV5-1; J: TRBJ1-1; D: .; CDR3: CASSPAGGINTEAFF; DNA: TGCGCCAGCAGCCCCGCGGGGGGAATCAACACTGAAGCTTTCTTT
size: many; V: TRBV27; J: TRBJ2-3; D: TRBD1; CDR3: CASSGAGTVRDTQYF; DNA: TGTGCCAGCAGTGGCGCTGGGACAGTTCGAGATACGCAGTATTTT
size: many; V: TRBV29-1; J: TRBJ1-3; D: TRBD1; CDR3: CSVEDGTATGNTIYF; DNA: TGCAGCGTTGAAGATGGGACAGCAACTGGAAACACCATATATTTT
size: many; V: TRBV7-6; J: TRBJ1-3; D: .; CDR3: CASSLLGVTGNTIYF; DNA: TGTGCCAGCAGCTTACTCGGAGTCACTGGAAACACCATATATTTT
size: many; V: TRBV4-2; J: TRBJ1-5; D: .; CDR3: CASSQVINQPQHF; DNA: TGTGCCAGCAGCCAAGTTATCAATCAGCCCCAGCATTTT
size: many; V: TRBV5-1; J: TRBJ2-5; D: TRBD2; CDR3: CASSWSGLAGIETQYF; DNA: TGCGCCAGCAGCTGGTCGGGACTAGCGGGAATAGAGACCCAGTACTTC
size: .; V: TRBV19; J: TRBJ2-2; D: .; CDR3: CASSIGGTRNTGELFF; DNA: TGTGCCAGTAGTATAGGTGGGACAAGGAACACCGGGGAGCTGTTTTTT
size: few; V: TRBV7-2; J: TRBJ2-3; D: TRBD2; CDR3: CASSPGTSGGRVQYF; DNA: TGTGCCAGCAGCCCCGGGACTAGCGGGGGGAGGGTGCAGTATTTT
size: many; V: TRBV6-5; J: TRBJ2-7; D: TRBD1; CDR3: CASWTGGNYEQYF; DNA: TGTGCCAGTTGGACAGGGGGTAACTACGAGCAGTACTTC
size: .; V: TRBV6-5; J: TRBJ2-7; D: .; CDR3: CASSYSDGGYEQYF; DNA: TGTGCCAGCAGTTACTCAGACGGAGGCTACGAGCAGTACTTC
size: many; V: TRBV6-1; J: TRBJ2-2; D: .; CDR3: CASSALPRTGELFF; DNA: TGTGCCAGCAGTGCTCTCCCCCGGACCGGGGAGCTGTTTTTT
size: many; V: TRBV5-1; J: TRBJ2-2; D: .; CDR3: CASSPLPGGDTGELFF; DNA: TGCGCCAGCAGCCCGCTGCCGGGGGGCGACACCGGGGAGCTGTTTTTT
size: many; V: TRBV5-1; J: TRBJ2-2; D: TRBD1; CDR3: CASIGGTGLNTGELFF; DNA: TGCGCCAGCATAGGCGGGACAGGCTTGAACACCGGGGAGCTGTTTTTT
size: many; V: TRBV6-4; J: TRBJ2-1; D: TRBD1; CDR3: CASRGMTGANEQFF; DNA: TGTGCCAGCAGGGGAATGACAGGGGCCAATGAGCAGTTCTTC
size: many; V: TRBV28; J: TRBJ2-3; D: TRBD2; CDR3: CASSPGGATDTQYF; DNA: TGTGCCAGCAGCCCCGGGGGGGCGACAGATACGCAGTATTTT
size: many; V: TRBV10-1; J: TRBJ2-1; D: .; CDR3: CASSVAGQYNEQFF; DNA: TGCGCCAGCAGTGTCGCGGGGCAATACAATGAGCAGTTCTTC
size: .; V: TRBV28; J: TRBJ2-2; D: TRBD1; CDR3: CASSLARGRGQGASGELFF; DNA: TGTGCCAGCAGCTTAGCTCGGGGCCGAGGACAGGGGGCTTCCGGGGAGCTGTTTTTT
size: many; V: TRBV5-4; J: TRBJ2-2; D: TRBD1; CDR3: CASSLDRGRAGELFF; DNA: TGTGCCAGCAGCTTAGACAGGGGGCGCGCCGGGGAGCTGTTTTTT
size: many; V: TRBV27; J: TRBJ1-1; D: .; CDR3: CASSFHPGGEAFF; DNA: TGTGCCAGCAGTTTCCATCCGGGGGGGGAAGCTTTCTTT
size: many; V: TRBV28; J: TRBJ1-6; D: .; CDR3: CASSFLGVGNSPLHF; DNA: TGTGCCAGCAGTTTCCTAGGGGTGGGTAATTCACCCCTCCACTTT
size: many; V: TRBV4-2; J: TRBJ1-6; D: .; CDR3: CASSQGAGVGSPLHF; DNA: TGTGCCAGCAGCCAAGGGGCCGGGGTGGGTTCACCCCTCCACTTT
size: many; V: TRBV7-6; J: TRBJ2-3; D: .; CDR3: CASSYGQRTDTQYF; DNA: TGTGCCAGCAGCTACGGACAGCGTACAGATACGCAGTATTTT
size: few; V: TRBV29-1; J: TRBJ2-7; D: TRBD1; CDR3: CSVEGTGGLYEQYF; DNA: TGCAGCGTTGAAGGGACAGGGGGTCTCTACGAGCAGTACTTC
size: few; V: TRBV7-9; J: TRBJ2-1; D: TRBD2; CDR3: CASSFPHGRDEQFF; DNA: TGTGCCAGCAGCTTTCCCCACGGGAGGGATGAGCAGTTCTTC
size: many; V: TRBV18; J: TRBJ1-1; D: TRBD1; CDR3: CASSPFGTTGLNTEAFF; DNA: TGTGCCAGCTCACCTTTCGGGACGACAGGGTTGAACACTGAAGCTTTCTTT
size: many; V: TRBV5-8; J: TRBJ2-7; D: TRBD2; CDR3: CASSSPGLAGGGWAHEQYF; DNA: TGTGCCAGCAGCTCCCCGGGACTAGCGGGAGGTGGATGGGCCCACGAGCAGTACTTC
size: many; V: TRBV19; J: TRBJ2-1; D: TRBD2; CDR3: CASSRGLAGWDEQFF; DNA: TGTGCCAGTAGTAGGGGACTAGCGGGGTGGGATGAGCAGTTCTTC
size: many; V: TRBV6-1; J: TRBJ2-3; D: TRBD2; CDR3: CAGGGTSLRTDTQYF; DNA: TGTGCCGGGGGGGGGACTAGTCTTCGCACAGATACGCAGTATTTT